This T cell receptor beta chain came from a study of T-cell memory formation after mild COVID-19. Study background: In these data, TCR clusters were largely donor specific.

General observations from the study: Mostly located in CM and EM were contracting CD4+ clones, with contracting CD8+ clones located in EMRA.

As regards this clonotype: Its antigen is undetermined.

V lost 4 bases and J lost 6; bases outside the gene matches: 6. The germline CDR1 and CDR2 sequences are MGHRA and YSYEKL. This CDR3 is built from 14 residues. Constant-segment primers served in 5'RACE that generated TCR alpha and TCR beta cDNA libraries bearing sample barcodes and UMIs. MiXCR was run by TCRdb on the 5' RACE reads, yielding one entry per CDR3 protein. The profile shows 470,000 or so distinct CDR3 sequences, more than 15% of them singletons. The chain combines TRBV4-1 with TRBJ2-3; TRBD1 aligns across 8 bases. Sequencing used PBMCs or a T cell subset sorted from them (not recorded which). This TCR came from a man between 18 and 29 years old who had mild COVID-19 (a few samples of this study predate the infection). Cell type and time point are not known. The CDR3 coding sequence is TGCGCCAGCAGCCGGACAGGGTTTAGGGATACGCAGTATTTT. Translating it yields CASSRTGFRDTQYF.